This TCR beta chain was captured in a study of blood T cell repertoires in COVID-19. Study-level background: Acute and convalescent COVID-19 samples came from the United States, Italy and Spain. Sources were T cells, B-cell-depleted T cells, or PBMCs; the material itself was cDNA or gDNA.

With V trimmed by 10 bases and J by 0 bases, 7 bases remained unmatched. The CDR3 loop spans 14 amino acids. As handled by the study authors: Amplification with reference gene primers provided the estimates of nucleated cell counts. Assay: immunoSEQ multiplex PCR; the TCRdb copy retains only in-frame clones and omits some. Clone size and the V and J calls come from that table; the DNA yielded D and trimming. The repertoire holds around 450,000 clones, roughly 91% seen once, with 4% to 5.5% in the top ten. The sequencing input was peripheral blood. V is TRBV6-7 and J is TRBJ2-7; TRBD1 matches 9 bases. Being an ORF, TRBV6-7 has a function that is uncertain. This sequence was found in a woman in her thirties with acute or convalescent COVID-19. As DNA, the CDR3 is TGTGCCACCAGAAGGGACAGGGTCTCCTACGAGCAGTACTTC. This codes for CATRRDRVSYEQYF.